This T cell receptor (beta chain) appears in the sequencing data of a study of blood T cells in healthy people across ages. In its sample, this clonotype was seen many times. There were healthy Caucasian individuals from Russia, aged about 6 to 95, serving as donors. No fewer than 6 million PBMCs went into each sample. Germline loops: CDR1 SGHTA, CDR2 FQGNSA. Trimming stripped 2 bases from V and 0 bases from J, with 13 bases between. CDR3 length equals 16 residues. Sample-barcoded 5' priming and a J-beta primer mix drove a second PCR of about 6 to 12 cycles. Using its own MiXCR run on the 5' RACE reads, TCRdb lists one record per CDR3 protein. The sample contains just under 550,000 distinct CDR3 sequences, around 24% of which appear only once. The data also belong to a second study, concerning T cells of mothers and their children. That study adds: Second-round PCR products received sample barcodes and 2-4 random nucleotides from the M1S primer.

This TCR came from a boy younger than 18 in good health. The V call is TRBV7-2, the J call TRBJ2-5; possibly TRBD2 for D (6 bases). The sequencing sample was made of blood. The CDR3 loop is CASSLFPRTNQETQYF. The CDR3 nucleotides are TGTGCCAGCAGCTTATTCCCACGGACTAACCAAGAGACCCAGTACTTC.